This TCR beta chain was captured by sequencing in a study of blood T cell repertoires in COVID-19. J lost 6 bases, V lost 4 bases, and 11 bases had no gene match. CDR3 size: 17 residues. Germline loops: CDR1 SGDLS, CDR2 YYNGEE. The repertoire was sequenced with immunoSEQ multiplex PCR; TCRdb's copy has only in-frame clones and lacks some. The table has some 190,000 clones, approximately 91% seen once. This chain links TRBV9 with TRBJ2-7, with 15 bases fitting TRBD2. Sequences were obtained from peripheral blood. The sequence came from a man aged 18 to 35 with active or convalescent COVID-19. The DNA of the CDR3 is TGTGCCAGCAGCCCCCGGGGTCGGGGACTAGCGGGGGGCGAGCAGTACTTC. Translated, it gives CASSPRGRGLAGGEQYF.